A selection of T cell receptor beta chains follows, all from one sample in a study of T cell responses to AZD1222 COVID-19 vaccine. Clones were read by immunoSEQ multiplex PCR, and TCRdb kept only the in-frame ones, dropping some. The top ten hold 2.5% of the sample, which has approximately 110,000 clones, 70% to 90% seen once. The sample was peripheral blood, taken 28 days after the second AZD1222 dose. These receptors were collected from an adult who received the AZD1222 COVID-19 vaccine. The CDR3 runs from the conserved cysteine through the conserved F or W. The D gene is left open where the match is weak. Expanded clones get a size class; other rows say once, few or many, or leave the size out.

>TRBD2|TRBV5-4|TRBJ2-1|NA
CASSSGTSGAREQFF
TGTGCCAGCAGCTCCGGGACTAGCGGGGCCCGGGAGCAGTTCTTC
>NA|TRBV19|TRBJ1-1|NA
CASSVDGGTEAFF
TGTGCCAGTAGTGTTGATGGGGGTACTGAAGCTTTCTTT
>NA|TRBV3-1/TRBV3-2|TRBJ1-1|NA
CASSQDRDVRIPRLLCTEAFF
TGTGCCAGCAGCCAAGATCGGGACGTTCGGATCCCCCGTCTTTTATGCACTGAAGCTTTCTTT
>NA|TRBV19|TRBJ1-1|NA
CASSIGGPNTEAFF
TGTGCCAGTAGTATAGGGGGCCCGAACACTGAAGCTTTCTTT
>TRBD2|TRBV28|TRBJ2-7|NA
CASTNLEVAGGSYEQYF
TGTGCCAGCACTAACTTGGAGGTAGCGGGAGGGTCCTACGAGCAGTACTTC
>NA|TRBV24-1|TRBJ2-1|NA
CATSDLSGAYNEQFF
TGTGCCACCAGTGATTTGTCGGGAGCGTACAATGAGCAGTTCTTC
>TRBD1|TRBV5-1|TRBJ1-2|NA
CASSLDRGRYTF
TGCGCCAGCAGCTTGGACAGGGGACGCTACACCTTC
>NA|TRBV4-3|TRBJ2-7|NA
CASSHKTGYEQYF
TGCGCCAGCAGCCACAAGACGGGGTACGAGCAGTACTTC
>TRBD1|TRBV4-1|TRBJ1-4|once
CASSSQGALPNLKLFF
TGCGCCAGCAGCTCACAGGGGGCACTCCCCAATTTGAAACTGTTTTTT
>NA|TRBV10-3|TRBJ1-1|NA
CAIRPDRRNTEAFF
TGTGCCATCAGGCCGGACAGAAGGAACACTGAAGCTTTCTTT
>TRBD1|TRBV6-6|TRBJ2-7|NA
CASSPGQGSYYEQYF
TGTGCCAGCAGTCCTGGACAGGGTAGTTACTACGAGCAGTACTTC
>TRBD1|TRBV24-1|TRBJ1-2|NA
CATSDGAIGTGNAGGYTF
TGTGCCACCAGTGATGGGGCGATCGGGACAGGGAATGCAGGCGGCTACACCTTC
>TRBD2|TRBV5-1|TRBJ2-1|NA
CASSGGGSEQFF
TGCGCCAGCAGCGGCGGGGGGAGTGAGCAGTTCTTC
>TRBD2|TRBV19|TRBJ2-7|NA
CASNSAGGEYEQYF
TGTGCCAGTAATTCAGCGGGAGGAGAATACGAGCAGTACTTC
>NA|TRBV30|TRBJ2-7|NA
CAWSGGYEQYF
TGTGCCTGGAGTGGAGGGTACGAGCAGTACTTC
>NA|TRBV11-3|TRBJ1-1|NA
CASSGGGERDTEAFF
TGTGCCAGCAGCGGGGGCGGGGAAAGGGACACTGAAGCTTTCTTT
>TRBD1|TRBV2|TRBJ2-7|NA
CASSKGQGAYEQYF
TGTGCCAGCAGTAAGGGACAGGGGGCCTACGAGCAGTACTTC
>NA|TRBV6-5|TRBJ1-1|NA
CASSYSPVRGTEAFF
TGTGCCAGCAGTTACTCGCCGGTCCGGGGCACTGAAGCTTTCTTT
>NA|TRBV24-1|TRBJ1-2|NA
CATSDSQTVAYGYTF
TGTGCCACCAGTGATTCCCAGACAGTAGCCTATGGCTACACCTTC
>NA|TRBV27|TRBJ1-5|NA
CASRGMGGRGNQPQHF
TGTGCCAGCAGAGGCATGGGGGGCCGAGGCAATCAGCCCCAGCATTTT
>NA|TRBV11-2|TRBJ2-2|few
CASSPLAGGPNTGELFF
TGTGCCAGCAGCCCCCTTGCCGGCGGGCCTAACACCGGGGAGCTGTTTTTT
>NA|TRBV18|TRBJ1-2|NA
CASSPIGESGYTF
TGTGCCAGCTCACCGATTGGTGAGAGCGGCTACACCTTC
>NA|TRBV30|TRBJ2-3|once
CAWSGTDTQYF
TGTGCCTGGAGTGGCACAGATACGCAGTATTTT
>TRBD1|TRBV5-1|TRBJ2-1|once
CASSLVRQGYNEQFF
TGCGCCAGCAGCTTGGTGAGACAGGGTTACAATGAGCAGTTCTTC
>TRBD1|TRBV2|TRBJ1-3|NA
CASSSAGGSSGNTIYF
TGTGCCAGCAGTAGCGCAGGGGGGAGCTCTGGAAACACCATATATTTT
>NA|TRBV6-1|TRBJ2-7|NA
CASSEPDKGGSYEQYF
TGTGCCAGCAGTGAGCCAGATAAGGGGGGCTCCTACGAGCAGTACTTC
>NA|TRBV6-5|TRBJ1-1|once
CASSNFFGTANTEAFF
TGTGCCAGCAGTAACTTCTTCGGGACTGCGAACACTGAAGCTTTCTTT
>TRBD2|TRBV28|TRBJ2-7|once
CASSLPGGVYEQYF
TGTGCCAGCAGTTTACCGGGAGGGGTTTACGAGCAGTACTTC
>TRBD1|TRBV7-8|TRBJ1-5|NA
CASSPTGTDQPQHF
TGTGCCAGCAGCCCGACAGGGACGGATCAGCCCCAGCATTTT
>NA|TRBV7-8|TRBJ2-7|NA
CASRAAHGTIYEQYF
TGTGCCAGCAGGGCCGCTCATGGTACTATCTACGAGCAGTACTTC
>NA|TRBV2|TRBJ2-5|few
CASSEGGLPGETQYF
TGTGCCAGCAGTGAGGGGGGACTCCCCGGGGAGACCCAGTACTTC
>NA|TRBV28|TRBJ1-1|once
CASSLGQAAEAFF
TGTGCCAGCAGTTTAGGGCAGGCCGCAGAAGCTTTCTTT
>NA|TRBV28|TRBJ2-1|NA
CASSLRDEQFF
TGTGCCAGCAGTTTAAGAGATGAGCAGTTCTTC
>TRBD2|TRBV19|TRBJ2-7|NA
CASRLAGTYEQYF
TGTGCCAGTAGGCTAGCGGGCACCTACGAGCAGTACTTC
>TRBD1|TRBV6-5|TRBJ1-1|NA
CASSRDSNEAFF
TGTGCCAGCAGTCGGGACAGCAATGAAGCTTTCTTT
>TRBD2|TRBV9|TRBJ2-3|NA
CASSVAMAGGADTQYF
TGTGCCAGCAGCGTAGCTATGGCGGGAGGGGCAGATACGCAGTATTTT
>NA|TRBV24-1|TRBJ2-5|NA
CATSEPPGQLQETQYF
TGTGCCACCAGTGAGCCTCCGGGACAACTCCAAGAGACCCAGTACTTC
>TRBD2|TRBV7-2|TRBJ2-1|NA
CASSLGLAGTNEQFF
TGTGCCAGCAGCTTGGGACTAGCGGGTACGAATGAGCAGTTCTTC
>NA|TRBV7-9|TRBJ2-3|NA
CASSSPSSELAADTQYF
TGTGCCAGCAGCTCACCCTCGAGCGAGCTCGCTGCAGATACGCAGTATTTT
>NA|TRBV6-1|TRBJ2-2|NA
CASSRVGGDTGELFF
TGTGCCAGCAGTCGGGTAGGCGGGGACACCGGGGAGCTGTTTTTT
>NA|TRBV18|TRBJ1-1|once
CASSPKSPEAFF
TGTGCCAGCTCACCAAAATCCCCTGAAGCTTTCTTT
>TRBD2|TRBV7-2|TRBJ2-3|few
CASSPTSGSKDTQYF
TGTGCCAGCAGCCCGACTAGCGGGAGTAAGGATACGCAGTATTTT
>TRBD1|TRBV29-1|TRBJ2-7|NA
CSVEVAGQETYEQYF
TGCAGCGTTGAAGTCGCGGGACAGGAAACCTACGAGCAGTACTTC
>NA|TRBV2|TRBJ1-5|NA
CASRDLIQPQHF
TGTGCCAGCCGAGATCTTATTCAGCCCCAGCATTTT
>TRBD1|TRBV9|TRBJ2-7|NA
CASSSRDSFYEQYF
TGTGCCAGCAGCTCTAGGGACAGCTTCTACGAGCAGTACTTC
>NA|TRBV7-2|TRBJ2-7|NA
CASSLDFSYEQYF
TGTGCCAGCAGTCTGGACTTCTCCTACGAGCAGTACTTC
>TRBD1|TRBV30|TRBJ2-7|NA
CAWSRAGGPYEQYF
TGTGCCTGGAGTAGGGCAGGGGGCCCCTACGAGCAGTACTTC
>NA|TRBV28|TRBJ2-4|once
CASSLPFTPREAKNIQYF
TGTGCCAGCAGTTTACCCTTTACCCCCCGGGAAGCCAAAAACATTCAGTACTTC
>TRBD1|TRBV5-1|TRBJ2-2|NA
CASSSRGINTGELFF
TGCGCCAGCAGCTCCAGGGGGATTAACACCGGGGAGCTGTTTTTT
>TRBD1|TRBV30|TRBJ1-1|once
CAWSVPTGGDTEAFF
TGTGCCTGGAGTGTACCGACAGGGGGGGACACTGAAGCTTTCTTT
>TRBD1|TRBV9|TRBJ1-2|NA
CASSFGLGGDFGYTF
TGTGCCAGCAGCTTTGGGCTAGGGGGCGATTTCGGCTACACCTTC
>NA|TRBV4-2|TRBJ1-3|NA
CASSQERTSGNTIYF
TGTGCCAGCAGCCAAGAACGGACTTCTGGAAACACCATATATTTT